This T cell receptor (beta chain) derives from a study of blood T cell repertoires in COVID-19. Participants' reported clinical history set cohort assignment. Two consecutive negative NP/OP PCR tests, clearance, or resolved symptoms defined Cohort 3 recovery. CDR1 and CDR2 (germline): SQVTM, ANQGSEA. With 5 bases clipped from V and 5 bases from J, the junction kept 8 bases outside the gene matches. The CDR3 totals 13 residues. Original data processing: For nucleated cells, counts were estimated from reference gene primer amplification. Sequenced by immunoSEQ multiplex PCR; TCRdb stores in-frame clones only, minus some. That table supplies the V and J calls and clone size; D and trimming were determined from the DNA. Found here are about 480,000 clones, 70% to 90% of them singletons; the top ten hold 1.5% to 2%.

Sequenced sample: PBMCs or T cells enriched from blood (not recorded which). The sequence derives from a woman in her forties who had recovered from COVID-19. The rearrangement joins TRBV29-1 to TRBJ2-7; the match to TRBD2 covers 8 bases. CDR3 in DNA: TGCAGCGTTCGAGGGCTAGCGGGCCACGAGCAGTACTTC. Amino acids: CSVRGLAGHEQYF.